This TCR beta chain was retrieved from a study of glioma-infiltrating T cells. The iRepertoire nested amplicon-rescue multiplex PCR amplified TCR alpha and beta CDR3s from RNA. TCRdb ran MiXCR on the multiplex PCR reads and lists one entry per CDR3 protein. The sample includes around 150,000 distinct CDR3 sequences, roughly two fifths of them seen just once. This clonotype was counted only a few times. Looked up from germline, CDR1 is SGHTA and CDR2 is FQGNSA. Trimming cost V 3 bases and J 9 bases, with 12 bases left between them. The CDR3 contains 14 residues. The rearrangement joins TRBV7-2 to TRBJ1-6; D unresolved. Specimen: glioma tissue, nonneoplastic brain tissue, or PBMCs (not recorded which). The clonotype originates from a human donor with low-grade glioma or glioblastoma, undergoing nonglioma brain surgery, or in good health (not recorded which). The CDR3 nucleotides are TGTGCCAGCAGCTTGCCCGTCAGGTCTTCACCCCTCCACTTT. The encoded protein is CASSLPVRSSPLHF.